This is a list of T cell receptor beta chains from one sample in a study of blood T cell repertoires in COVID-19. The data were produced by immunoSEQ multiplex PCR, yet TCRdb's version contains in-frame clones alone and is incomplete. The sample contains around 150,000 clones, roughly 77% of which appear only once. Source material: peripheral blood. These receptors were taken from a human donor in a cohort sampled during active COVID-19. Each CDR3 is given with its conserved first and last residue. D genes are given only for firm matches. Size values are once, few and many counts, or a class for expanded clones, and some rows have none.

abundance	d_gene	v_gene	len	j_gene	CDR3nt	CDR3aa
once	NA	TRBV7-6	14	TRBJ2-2	TGTGCCACTATCTCCGGGGGTGGGACCGGGGAGCTGTTTTTT	CATISGGGTGELFF
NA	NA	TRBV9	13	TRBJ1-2	TGTGCCAGCTCCCAGGGGCCCACGACGGGCTACACCTTC	CASSQGPTTGYTF
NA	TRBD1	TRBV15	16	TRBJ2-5	TGTGCCACCAGCAGAGCCGGGACAGGTAGCCAAGAGACCCAGTACTTC	CATSRAGTGSQETQYF
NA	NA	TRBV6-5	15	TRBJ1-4	TGTGCCAGCAGTTACCCCCAGGGGCGGTTTTTGAAACTGTTTTTT	CASSYPQGRFLKLFF
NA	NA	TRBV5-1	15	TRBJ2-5	TGCGCCAGCAGCCCTCGGACAGCCGCCCAAGAGACCCAGTACTTC	CASSPRTAAQETQYF
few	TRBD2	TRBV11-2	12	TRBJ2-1	TGTGCCAGCAGCTTAGATAGCGGGAGTCAGTTCTTC	CASSLDSGSQFF
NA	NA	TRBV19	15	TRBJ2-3	TGTGCCAGTAATCCACAGGGTAGGTCTCGACATACGCAGTATTTT	CASNPQGRSRHTQYF
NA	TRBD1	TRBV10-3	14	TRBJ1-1	TGTGCCATCAGGGGACAGGAGTTGAACACTGAAGCTTTCTTT	CAIRGQELNTEAFF
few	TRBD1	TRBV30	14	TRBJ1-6	TGTGCTCACGTCGGACAGGGCGTAAATTCACCCCTCCACTTT	CAHVGQGVNSPLHF
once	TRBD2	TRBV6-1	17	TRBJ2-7	TGTGCCAGCAGTGAAAGAGGGTCCGGGACTAGTCGCTACGAGCAGTACTTC	CASSERGSGTSRYEQYF
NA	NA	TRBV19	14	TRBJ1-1	TGTGCCAGTAGTCCCCCCCGAGGGAACACTGAAGCTTTCTTT	CASSPPRGNTEAFF
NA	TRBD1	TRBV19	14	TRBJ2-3	TGTGCCAGTAGTATTACGGGGTCCACAGGGGTGCAGTATTTT	CASSITGSTGVQYF
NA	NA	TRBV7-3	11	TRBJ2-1	TGTGCCAGCAGCCCCGGCAATGAGCAGTTCTTC	CASSPGNEQFF
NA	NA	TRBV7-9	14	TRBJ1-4	TGTGCCAGCGGGAGAGGTGCCGGGGGGGAAAAACTGTTTTTT	CASGRGAGGEKLFF
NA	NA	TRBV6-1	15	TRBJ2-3	TGTGCCAGCAGTGAGGTGGGGGCAGGCACAGATACGCAGTATTTT	CASSEVGAGTDTQYF
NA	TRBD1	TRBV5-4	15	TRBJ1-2	TGTGCCAGCAGCTTGCCAAAGGGGGCAAAGGATGGCTACACCTTC	CASSLPKGAKDGYTF
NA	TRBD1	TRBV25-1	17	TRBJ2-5	TGTGCCAGCAGTGAATTCGGGACAGGGGGTTATCGGGAGACCCAGTACTTC	CASSEFGTGGYRETQYF
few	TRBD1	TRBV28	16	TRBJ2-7	TGTGCCAGCAGTTCACGATTCGACAGGGACCGACACGAGCAGTACTTC	CASSSRFDRDRHEQYF
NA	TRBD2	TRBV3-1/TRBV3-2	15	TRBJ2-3	TGTGCCAGCAACCAGCGGGGGGCCTCCACAGATACGCAGTATTTT	CASNQRGASTDTQYF
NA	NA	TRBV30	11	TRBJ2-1	TGTGCCTGGACCCAGGGGAGTCGGTGGTTCTTC	CAWTQGSRWFF
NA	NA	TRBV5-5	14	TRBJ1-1	TGTGCCAGCAGCTTCAGGGACATGAACACTGAAGCTTTCTTT	CASSFRDMNTEAFF
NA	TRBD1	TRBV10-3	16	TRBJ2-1	TGTGCCATCAGTAAGGGGGCGGCAGTAACCTACAATGAGCAGTTCTTC	CAISKGAAVTYNEQFF
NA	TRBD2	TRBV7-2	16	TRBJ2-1	TGTGCCAGCAGCCGGTACAAGCGGGATGTGGGTAATGAGCAGTTCTTC	CASSRYKRDVGNEQFF
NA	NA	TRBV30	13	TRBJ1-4	TGTGCCTGGAGTGGGGGGGATAAGGGAAAACTGTTTTTT	CAWSGGDKGKLFF
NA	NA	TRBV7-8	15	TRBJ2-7	TGTGCCAGCAGCAACCGGGACTTGCATGGCTACGAGCAGTACTTC	CASSNRDLHGYEQYF
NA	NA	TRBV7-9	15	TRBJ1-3	TGTGCCAGCAGCCTACAGGCCGGCGCTGGAAACACCATATATTTT	CASSLQAGAGNTIYF
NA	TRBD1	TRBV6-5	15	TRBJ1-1	TGTGCCAGCAGTTTCCGACAGGGGATGAACACTGAAGCTTTCTTT	CASSFRQGMNTEAFF
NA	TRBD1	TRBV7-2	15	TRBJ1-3	TGTGCCAGCAGCTTGGGCAGGGGGAACGGAAACACCATATATTTT	CASSLGRGNGNTIYF
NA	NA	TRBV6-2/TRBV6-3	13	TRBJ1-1	TGTGCCAGCAGTCCCGGCGGCGGGGGTGAAGCTTTCTTT	CASSPGGGGEAFF
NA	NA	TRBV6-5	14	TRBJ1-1	TGTGCCAGCAGTTACTCGCTCGAGTTAAATGAAGCTTTCTTT	CASSYSLELNEAFF
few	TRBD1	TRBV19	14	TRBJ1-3	TGTGCCAGTACAAGAGGGGGCACTGGAAACACCATATATTTT	CASTRGGTGNTIYF
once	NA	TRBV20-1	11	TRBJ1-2	TGCAGTGCTATTTCCCCTCATGGCTACACCTTC	CSAISPHGYTF
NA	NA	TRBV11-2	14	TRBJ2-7	TGTGCCAGCAGCTTAAGTGACAGTAACTACGAGCAGTACTTC	CASSLSDSNYEQYF
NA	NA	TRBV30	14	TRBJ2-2	TGTGCCTGGAAGACAGGTACGAACACCGGGGAGCTGTTTTTT	CAWKTGTNTGELFF